This T cell receptor (beta chain) comes out of a study of blood T cell repertoires in COVID-19. Study as a whole: The origin of the acute and convalescent COVID-19 samples was the United States, Italy and Spain. The analysed material was cDNA or gDNA that came from T cells, B-cell-depleted T cells, or PBMCs.

Seattle's cohort entered during active infection and was followed longitudinally. CDR3 length equals 16 residues. With 5 bases clipped from V and 5 bases from J, the junction kept 13 bases outside the gene matches. Germline loops: CDR1 SGHTA, CDR2 FQGNSA. Authors' data handling: Estimation of nucleated cell counts relied on the amplification of reference gene primers. Sequencing used immunoSEQ multiplex PCR; TCRdb keeps in-frame clones, though not all of them. For V, J and clone size, that table is used; D and trimming come from the DNA. The table has about 350,000 clones, roughly 90% seen once. The sequencing sample was made of peripheral blood. This chain connects TRBV7-2 to TRBJ1-1, with TRBD1 identical over 8 bases. The receptor's source is a woman in her sixties or seventies with COVID-19, enrolled during active disease. DNA for the CDR3: TGTGCCAGCAGCCCACAGGGGGTGATCTGGAGTACTGAAGCTTTCTTT. It yields the protein CASSPQGVIWSTEAFF.